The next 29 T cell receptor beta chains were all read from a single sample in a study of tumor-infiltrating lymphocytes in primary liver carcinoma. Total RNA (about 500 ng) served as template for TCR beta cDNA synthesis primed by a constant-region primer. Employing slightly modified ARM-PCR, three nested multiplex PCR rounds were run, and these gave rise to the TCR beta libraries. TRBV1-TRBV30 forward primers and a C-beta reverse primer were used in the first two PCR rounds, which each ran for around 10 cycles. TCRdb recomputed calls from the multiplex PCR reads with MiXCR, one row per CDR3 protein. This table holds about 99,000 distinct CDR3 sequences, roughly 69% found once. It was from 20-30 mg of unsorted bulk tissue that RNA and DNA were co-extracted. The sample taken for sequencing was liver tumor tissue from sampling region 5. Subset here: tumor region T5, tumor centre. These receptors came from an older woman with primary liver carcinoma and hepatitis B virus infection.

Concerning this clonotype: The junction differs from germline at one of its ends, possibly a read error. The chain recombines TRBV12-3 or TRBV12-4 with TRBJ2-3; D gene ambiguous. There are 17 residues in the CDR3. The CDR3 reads CTSSLVRSSYCTDTQYF. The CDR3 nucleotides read TGTACCAGCAGTCTCGTGCGCTCTTCATATTGCACAGATACGCAGTATTTT.

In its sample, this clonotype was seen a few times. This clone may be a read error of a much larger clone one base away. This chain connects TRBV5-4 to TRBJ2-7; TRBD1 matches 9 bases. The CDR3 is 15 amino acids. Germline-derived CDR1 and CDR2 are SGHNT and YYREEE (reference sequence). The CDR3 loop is CASRPGTGFNYKQYF. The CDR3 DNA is TGTGCCAGCAGGCCGGGGACAGGGTTTAACTACAAGCAGTACTTC.

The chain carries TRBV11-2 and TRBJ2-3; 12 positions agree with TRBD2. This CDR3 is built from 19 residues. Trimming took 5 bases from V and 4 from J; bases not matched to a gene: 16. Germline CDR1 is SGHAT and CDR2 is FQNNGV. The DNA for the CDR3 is TGTGCCAGCAGCCCTAGACTAGCGGGAGTTGGGGTTATCGCAGATACGCAGTATTTT. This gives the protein CASSPRLAGVGVIADTQYF.

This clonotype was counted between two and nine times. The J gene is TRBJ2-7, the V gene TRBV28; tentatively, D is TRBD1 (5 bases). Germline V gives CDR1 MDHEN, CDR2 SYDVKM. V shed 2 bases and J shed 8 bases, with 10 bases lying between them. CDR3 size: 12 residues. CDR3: CASSLPRVKQYF. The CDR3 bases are TGTGCCAGCAGTTTACCCAGGGTTAAGCAGTACTTC.

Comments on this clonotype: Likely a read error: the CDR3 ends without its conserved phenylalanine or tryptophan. As DNA, the CDR3 is TGTGCCAGCAGCTTGGGGACTAGCGACCACGAGCAGTACATC. Its protein product is CASSLGTSDHEQYI. The chain recombines TRBV7-8 with TRBJ2-7; 10 bases are a match to TRBD2. CDR3 size: 14 residues. Germline V gene data show CDR1 as SGHVS and CDR2 as FQNEAQ. V shed 3 bases, J shed 5 bases, and the junction held 4 bases outside the gene matches.

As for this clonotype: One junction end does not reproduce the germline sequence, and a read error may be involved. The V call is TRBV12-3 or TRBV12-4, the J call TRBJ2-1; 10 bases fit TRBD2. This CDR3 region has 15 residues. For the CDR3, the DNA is TGTGCCAGCAGTTTGGGAGCGGGAGGGTACAATGAGCGGTTATTC. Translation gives CASSLGAGGYNERLF.

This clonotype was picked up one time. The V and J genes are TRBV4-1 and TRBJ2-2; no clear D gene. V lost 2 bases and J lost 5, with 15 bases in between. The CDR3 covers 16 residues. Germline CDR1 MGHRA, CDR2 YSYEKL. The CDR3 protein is CASSQNQCSLTGELFF. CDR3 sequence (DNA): TGCGCCAGCAGCCAAAATCAGTGCAGTCTAACCGGGGAGCTGTTTTTT.

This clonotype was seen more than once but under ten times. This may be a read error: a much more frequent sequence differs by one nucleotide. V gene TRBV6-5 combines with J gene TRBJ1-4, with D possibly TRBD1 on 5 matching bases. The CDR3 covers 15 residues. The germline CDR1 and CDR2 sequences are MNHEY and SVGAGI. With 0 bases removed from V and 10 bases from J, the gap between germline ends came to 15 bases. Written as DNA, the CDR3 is TGTGCCAGCAGTTACTCGGGCACCCCGGGGGGAAAACTGTTTTTT. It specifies CASSYSGTPGGKLFF.

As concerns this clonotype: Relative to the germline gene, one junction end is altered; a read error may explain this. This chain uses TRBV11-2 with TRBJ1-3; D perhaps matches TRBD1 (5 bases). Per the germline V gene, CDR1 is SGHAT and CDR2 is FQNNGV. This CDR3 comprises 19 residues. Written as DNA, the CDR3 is TGTGTCAGCAGCTCACGCCCGGACGGGGGAGCGTACTCTGGAAATACCATATATTTT. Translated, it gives CVSSSRPDGGAYSGNTIYF.

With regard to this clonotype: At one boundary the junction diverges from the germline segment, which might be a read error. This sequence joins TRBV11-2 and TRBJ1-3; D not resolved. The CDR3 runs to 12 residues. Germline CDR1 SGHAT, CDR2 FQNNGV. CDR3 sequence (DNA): TGTGCCAACAGCTTAGGTGGAAACACCATATGTTTT. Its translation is CANSLGGNTICF.

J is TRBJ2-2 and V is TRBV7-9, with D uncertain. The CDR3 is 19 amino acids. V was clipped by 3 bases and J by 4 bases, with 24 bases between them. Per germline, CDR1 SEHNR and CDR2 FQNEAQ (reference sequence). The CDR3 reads CASSFMARLLVHTTGELFF. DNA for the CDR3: TGTGCCAGCAGCTTCATGGCCCGATTACTGGTTCATACCACCGGGGAGCTGTTTTTT.

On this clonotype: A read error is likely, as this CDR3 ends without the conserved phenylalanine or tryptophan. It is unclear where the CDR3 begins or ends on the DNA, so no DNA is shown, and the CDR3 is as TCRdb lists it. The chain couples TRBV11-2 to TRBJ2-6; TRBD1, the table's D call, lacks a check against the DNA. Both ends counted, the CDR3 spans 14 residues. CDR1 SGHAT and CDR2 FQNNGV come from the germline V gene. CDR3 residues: CANSTVTGANVLSI.

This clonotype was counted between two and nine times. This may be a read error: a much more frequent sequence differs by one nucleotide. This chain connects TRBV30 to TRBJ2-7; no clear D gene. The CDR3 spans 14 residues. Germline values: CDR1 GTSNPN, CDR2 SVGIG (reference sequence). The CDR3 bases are TGTGTCTGGAGTACACGTCTTGGACGGTACGAGCAGTACTTC. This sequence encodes CVWSTRLGRYEQYF.

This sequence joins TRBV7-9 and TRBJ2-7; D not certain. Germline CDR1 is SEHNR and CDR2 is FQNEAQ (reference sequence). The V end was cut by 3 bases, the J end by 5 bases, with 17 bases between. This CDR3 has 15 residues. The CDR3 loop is CASSLFHRRSHEQYF. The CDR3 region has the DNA TGTGCCAGCAGCTTGTTCCATCGAAGGAGCCACGAGCAGTACTTC.

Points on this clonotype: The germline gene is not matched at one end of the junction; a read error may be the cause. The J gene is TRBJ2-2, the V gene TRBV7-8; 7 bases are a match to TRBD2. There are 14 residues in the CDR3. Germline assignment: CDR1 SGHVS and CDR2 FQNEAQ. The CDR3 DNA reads TGTGGCAGCAGCCCCCAGCGGGAAGGCGGGGAGCTGTTATTT. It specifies CGSSPQREGGELLF. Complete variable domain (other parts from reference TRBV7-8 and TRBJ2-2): GAGVSQSPRYKVAKRGQDVALRCDPISGHVSLFWYQQALGQGPEFLTYFQNEAQLDKSGLPSDRFFAERPEGSVSTLKIQRTQQEDSAVYLCGSSPQREGGELLFGEGSRLTVL.

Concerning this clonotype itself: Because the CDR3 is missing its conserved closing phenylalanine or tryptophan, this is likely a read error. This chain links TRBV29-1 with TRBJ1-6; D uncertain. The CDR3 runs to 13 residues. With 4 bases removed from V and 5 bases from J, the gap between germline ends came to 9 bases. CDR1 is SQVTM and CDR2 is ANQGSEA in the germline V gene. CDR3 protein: CSVVVRDNSPLHI. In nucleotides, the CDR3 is TGCAGCGTTGTGGTCCGCGATAATTCACCCCTCCACATT.

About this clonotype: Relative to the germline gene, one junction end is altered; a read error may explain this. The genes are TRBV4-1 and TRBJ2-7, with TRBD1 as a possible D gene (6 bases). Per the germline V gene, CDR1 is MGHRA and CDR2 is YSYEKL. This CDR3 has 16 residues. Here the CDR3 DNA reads TGCGCCGGCAGCCTCCAGGTACAGGGCGACTCCTACGAGCAGTACTTC. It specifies CAGSLQVQGDSYEQYF.

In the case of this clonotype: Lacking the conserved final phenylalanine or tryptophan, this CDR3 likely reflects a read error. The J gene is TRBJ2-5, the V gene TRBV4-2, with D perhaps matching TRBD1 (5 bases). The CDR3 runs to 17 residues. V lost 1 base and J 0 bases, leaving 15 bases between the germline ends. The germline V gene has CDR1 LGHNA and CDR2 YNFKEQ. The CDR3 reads CASSQGLVGPYQETQYS. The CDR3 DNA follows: TGTGCCAGCAGCCAAGGGCTAGTGGGGCCGTACCAAGAGACCCAGTACTCC.

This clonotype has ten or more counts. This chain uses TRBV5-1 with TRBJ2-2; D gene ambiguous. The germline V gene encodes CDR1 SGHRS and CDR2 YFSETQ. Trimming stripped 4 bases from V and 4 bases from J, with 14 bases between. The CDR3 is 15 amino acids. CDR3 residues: CASSLRSTGTGELFF. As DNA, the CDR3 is TGCGCCAGCAGCCTGCGGAGTACGGGCACCGGGGAGCTGTTTTTT.

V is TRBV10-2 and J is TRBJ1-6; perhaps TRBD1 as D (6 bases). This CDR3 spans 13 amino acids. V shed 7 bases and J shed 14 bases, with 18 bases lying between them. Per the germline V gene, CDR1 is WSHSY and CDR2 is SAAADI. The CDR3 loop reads CASNGQSGSSLHF. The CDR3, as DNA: TGCGCCAGCAACGGACAGTCCGGATCATCCCTCCACTTT.

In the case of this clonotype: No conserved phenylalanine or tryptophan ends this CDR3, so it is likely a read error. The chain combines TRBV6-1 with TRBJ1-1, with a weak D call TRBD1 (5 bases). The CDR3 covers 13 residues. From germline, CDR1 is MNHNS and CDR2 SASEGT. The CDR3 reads CASDARENTEAFL. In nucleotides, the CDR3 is TGTGCCAGCGATGCCAGGGAGAACACCGAAGCTTTCTTA.

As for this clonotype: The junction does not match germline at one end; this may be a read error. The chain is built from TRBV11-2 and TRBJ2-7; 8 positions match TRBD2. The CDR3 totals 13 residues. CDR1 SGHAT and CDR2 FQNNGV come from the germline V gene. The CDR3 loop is CARSSTSGSEQYF. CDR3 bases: TGTGCCAGGAGCTCAACGAGCGGGAGCGAGCAGTACTTC. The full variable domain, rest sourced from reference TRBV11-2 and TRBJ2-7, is EAGVAQSPRYKIIEKRQSVAFWCNPISGHATLYWYQQILGQGPKLLIQFQNNGVVDDSQLPKDRFSAERLKGVDSTLKIQPAKLEDSAVYLCARSSTSGSEQYFGPGTRLTVT.

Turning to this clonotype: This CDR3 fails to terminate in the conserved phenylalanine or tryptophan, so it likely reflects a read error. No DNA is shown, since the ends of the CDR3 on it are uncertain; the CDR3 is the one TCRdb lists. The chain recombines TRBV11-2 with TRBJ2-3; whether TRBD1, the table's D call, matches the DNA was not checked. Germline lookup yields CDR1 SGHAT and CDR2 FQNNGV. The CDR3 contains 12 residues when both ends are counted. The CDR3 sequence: CASSPRADTHYL.

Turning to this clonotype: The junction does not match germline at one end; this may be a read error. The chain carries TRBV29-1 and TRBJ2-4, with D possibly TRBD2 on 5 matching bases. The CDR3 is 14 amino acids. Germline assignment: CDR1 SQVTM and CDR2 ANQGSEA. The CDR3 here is CSAAGGLAKNIQSF. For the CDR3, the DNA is TGTAGCGCCGCGGGCGGACTGGCCAAAAACATTCAGTCCTTC.

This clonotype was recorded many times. DNA of the CDR3: TGTGCCAGCAGGGAGCTAGCGGGGAACTCCTACGAGCAGTACTTC. Protein: CASRELAGNSYEQYF. The chain carries TRBV6-5 and TRBJ2-7, with TRBD2 identical over 9 bases. J gave up 0 bases and V 6 bases, and 6 bases lay outside the gene matches. Germline values: CDR1 MNHEY, CDR2 SVGAGI. CDR3 length equals 15 residues.

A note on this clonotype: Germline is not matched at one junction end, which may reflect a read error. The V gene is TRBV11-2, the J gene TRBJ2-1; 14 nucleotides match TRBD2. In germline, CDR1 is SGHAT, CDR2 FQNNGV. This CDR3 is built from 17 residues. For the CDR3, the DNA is TGCGCCAGCAGCAGGAGACTAGCGGGAGGGCTGGGGGATGGGCAGTTCTTC. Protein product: CASSRRLAGGLGDGQFF.

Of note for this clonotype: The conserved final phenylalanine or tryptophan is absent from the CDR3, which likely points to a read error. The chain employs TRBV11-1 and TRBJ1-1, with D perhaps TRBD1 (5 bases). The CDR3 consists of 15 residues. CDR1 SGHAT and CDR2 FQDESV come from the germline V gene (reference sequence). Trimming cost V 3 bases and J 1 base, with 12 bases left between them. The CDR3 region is CASSFFGAANTEAFS. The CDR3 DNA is TGTGCCAGCAGCTTCTTTGGGGCAGCGAACACTGAAGCTTTCTCA.

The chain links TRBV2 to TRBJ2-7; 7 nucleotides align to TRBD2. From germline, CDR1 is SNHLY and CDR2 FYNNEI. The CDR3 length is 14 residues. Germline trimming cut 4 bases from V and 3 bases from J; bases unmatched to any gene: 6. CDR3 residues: CASSASSGRYEQYF. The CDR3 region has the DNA TGTGCCAGCAGTGCCTCTAGCGGACGCTACGAGCAGTACTTC.

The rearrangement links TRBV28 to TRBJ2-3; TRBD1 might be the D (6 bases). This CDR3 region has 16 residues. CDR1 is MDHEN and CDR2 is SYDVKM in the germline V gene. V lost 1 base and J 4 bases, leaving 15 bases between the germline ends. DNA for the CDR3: TGTGCCAGCAGTTTATTCGGCCAGGGGAGTTCAGATACGCAGTATTTT. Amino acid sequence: CASSLFGQGSSDTQYF. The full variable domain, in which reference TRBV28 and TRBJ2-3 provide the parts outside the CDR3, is DVKVTQSSRYLVKRTGEKVFLECVQDMDHENMFWYRQDPGLGLRLIYFSYDVKMKEKGDIPEGYSVSREKKERFSLILESASTNQTSMYLCASSLFGQGSSDTQYFGPGTRLTVL.